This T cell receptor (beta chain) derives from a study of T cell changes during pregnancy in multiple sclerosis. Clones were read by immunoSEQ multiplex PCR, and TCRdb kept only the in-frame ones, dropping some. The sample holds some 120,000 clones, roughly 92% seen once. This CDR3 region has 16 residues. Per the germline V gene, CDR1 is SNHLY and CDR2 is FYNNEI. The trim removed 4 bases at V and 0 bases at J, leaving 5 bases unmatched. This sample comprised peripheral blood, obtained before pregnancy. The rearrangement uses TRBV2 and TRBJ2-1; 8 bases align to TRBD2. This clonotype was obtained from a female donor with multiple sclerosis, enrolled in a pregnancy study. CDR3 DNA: TGTGCCAGCAGTGGGCGGGAGGTGAGCTCCTACAATGAGCAGTTCTTC. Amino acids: CASSGREVSSYNEQFF.